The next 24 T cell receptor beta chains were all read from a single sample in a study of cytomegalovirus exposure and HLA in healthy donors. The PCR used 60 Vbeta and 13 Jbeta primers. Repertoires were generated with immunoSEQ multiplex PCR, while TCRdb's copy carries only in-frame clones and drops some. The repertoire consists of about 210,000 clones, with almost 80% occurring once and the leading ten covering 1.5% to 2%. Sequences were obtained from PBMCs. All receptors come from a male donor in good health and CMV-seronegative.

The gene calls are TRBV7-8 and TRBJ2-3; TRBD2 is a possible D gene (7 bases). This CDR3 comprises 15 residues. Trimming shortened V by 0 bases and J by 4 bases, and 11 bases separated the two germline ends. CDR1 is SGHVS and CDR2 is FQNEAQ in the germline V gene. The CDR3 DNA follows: TGTGCCAGCAGCTTAGCTGACGGGGGGCCAGATACGCAGTATTTT. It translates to CASSLADGGPDTQYF.

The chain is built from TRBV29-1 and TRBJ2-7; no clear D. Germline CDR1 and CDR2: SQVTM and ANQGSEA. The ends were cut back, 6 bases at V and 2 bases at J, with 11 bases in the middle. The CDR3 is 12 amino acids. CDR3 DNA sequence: TGCAGCGTCGGCGACTCCACCTACGAGCAGTACTTC. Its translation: CSVGDSTYEQYF.

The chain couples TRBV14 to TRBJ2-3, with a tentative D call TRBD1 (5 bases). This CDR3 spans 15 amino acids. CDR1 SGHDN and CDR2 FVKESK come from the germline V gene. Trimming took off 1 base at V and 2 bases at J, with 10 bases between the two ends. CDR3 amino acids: CASSQVPGSTDTQYF. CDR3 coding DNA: TGTGCCAGCAGCCAAGTCCCAGGGTCCACAGATACGCAGTATTTT.

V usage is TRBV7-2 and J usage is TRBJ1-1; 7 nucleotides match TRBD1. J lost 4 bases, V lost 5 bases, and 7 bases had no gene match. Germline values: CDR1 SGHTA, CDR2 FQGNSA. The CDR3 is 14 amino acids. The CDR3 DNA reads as TGTGCCAGCAGCCCACGACAGGGCGGCACTGAAGCTTTCTTT. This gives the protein CASSPRQGGTEAFF.

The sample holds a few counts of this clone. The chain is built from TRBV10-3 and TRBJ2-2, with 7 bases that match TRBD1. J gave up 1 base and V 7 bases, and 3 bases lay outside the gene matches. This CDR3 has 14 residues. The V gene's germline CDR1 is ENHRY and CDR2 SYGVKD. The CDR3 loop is CAITRQGNTGELFF. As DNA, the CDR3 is TGTGCCATCACCAGACAGGGGAACACCGGGGAGCTGTTTTTT.

The CDR3 sequence is CASSEGEEYYGYTF. In nucleotides, the CDR3 is TGTGCCAGCAGTGAGGGGGAGGAATACTATGGCTACACCTTC. The chain is built from TRBV6-1 and TRBJ1-2; D is perhaps TRBD1 (5 bases). This CDR3 spans 14 amino acids. Germline V gene data show CDR1 as MNHNS and CDR2 as SASEGT. V shed 3 bases and J shed 3 bases, with 11 bases lying between them.

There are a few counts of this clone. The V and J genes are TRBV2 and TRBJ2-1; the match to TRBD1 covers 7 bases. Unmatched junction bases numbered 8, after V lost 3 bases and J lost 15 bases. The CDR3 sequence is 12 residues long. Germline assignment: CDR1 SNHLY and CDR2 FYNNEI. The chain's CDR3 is CASSELDRELFF. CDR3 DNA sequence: TGTGCCAGCAGTGAGCTCGACAGGGAGTTGTTCTTC. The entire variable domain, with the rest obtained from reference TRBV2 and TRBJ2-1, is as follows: EPEVTQTPSHQVTQMGQEVILRCVPISNHLYFYWYRQILGQKVEFLVSFYNNEISEKSEIFDDQFSVERPDGSNFTLKIRSTKLEDSAMYFCASSELDRELFFGPGTRLTVL.

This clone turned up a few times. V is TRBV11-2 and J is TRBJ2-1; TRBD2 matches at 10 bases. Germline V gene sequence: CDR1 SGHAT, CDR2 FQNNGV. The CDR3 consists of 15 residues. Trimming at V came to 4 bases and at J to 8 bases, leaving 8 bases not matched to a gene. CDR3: CASSSLAGVGDEQFF. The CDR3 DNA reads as TGTGCCAGCAGCTCGCTAGCGGGAGTTGGTGATGAGCAGTTCTTC.

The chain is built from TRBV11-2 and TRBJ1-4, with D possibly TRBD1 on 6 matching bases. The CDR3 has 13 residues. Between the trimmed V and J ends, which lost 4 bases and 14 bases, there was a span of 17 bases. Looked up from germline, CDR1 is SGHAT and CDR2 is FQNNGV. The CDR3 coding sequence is TGTGCCAGCAGCTCCCGGGGGGGCAGGAGGCTGTTTTTT. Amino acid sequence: CASSSRGGRRLFF.

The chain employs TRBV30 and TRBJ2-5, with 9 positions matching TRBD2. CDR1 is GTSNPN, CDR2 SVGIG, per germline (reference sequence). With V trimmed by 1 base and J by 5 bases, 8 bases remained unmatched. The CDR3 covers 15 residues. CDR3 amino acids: CAWSGREGLGETQYF. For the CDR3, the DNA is TGTGCCTGGAGTGGGCGGGAGGGCCTCGGGGAGACCCAGTACTTC.

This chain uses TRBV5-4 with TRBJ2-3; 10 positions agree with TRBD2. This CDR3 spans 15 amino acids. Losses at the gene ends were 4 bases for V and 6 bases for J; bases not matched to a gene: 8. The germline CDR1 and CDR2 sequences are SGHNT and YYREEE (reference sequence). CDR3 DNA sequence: TGTGCCAGCAGCGTGAGCGGGGGGGCGGCGGATACGCAGTATTTT. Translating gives CASSVSGGAADTQYF.

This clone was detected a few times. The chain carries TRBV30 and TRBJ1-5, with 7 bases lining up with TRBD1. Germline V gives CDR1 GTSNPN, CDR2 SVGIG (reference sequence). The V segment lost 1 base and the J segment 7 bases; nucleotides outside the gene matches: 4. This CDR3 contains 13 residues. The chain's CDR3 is CAWSGQGGQPQHF. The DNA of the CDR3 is TGTGCCTGGAGTGGACAGGGCGGACAGCCCCAGCATTTT.

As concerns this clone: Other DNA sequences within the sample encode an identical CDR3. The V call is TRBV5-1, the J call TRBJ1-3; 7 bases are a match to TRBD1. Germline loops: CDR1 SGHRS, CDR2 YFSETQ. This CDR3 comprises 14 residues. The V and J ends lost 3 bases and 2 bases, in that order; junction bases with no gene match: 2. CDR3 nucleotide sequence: TGCGCCAGCAGCTCCGACAGGGCTGGAAACACCATATATTTT. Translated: CASSSDRAGNTIYF.

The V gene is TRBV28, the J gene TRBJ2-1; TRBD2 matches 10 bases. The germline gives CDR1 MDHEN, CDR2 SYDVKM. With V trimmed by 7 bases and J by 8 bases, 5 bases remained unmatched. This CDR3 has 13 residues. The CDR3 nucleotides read TGTGCCAGCACGGCTAGCGGGAGAGATGAGCAGTTCTTC. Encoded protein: CASTASGRDEQFF.

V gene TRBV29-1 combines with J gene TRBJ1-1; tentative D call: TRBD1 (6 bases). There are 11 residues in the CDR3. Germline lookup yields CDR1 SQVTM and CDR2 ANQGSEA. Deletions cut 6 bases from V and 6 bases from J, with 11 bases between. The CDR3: CSVRGQAEAFF. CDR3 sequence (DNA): TGCAGCGTCAGGGGTCAGGCTGAAGCTTTCTTT.

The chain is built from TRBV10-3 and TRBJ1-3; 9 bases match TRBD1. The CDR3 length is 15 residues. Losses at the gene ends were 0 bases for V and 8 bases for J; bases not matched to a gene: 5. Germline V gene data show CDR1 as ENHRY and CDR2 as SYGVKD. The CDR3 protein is CAISESGTGHYTIYF. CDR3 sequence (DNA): TGTGCCATCAGTGAGTCAGGGACAGGGCACTACACCATATATTTT.

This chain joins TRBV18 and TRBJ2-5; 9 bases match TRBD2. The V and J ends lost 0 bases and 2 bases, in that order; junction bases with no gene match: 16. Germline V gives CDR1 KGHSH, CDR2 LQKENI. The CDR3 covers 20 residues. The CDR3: CASSPPDWREGHGRQETQYF. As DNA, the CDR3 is TGTGCCAGCTCACCACCGGACTGGCGGGAGGGCCATGGGCGGCAAGAGACCCAGTACTTC. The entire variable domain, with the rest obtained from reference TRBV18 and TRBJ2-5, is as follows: NAGVMQNPRHLVRRRGQEARLRCSPMKGHSHVYWYRQLPEEGLKFMVYLQKENIIDESGMPKERFSAEFPKEGPSILRIQQVVRGDSAAYFCASSPPDWREGHGRQETQYFGPGTRLLVL.

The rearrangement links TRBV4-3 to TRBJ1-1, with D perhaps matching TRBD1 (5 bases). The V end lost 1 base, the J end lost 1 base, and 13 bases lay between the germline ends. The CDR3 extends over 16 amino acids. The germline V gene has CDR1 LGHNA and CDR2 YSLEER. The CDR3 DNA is TGCGCCAGCAGCCAAGGGGCAGGGAATAAGAACACTGAAGCTTTCTTT. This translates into CASSQGAGNKNTEAFF.

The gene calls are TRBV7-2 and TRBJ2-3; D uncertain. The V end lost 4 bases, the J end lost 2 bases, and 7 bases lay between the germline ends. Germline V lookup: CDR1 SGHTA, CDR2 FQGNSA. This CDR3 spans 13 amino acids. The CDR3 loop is CASSSPNTDTQYF. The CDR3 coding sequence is TGTGCCAGCAGCTCCCCTAACACAGATACGCAGTATTTT.

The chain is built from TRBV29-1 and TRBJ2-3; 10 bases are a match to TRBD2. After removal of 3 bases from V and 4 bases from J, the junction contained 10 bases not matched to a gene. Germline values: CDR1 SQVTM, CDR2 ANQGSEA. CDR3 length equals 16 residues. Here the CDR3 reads CSVEGERGGRPDTQYF. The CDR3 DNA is TGCAGCGTTGAGGGGGAGCGGGGGGGCCGGCCAGATACGCAGTATTTT.

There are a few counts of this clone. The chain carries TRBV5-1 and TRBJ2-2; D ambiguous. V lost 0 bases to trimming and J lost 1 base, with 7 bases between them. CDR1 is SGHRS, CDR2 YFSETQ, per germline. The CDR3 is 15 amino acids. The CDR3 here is CASSLGAGNTGELFF. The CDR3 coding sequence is TGCGCCAGCAGCTTGGGGGCAGGGAACACCGGGGAGCTGTTTTTT.

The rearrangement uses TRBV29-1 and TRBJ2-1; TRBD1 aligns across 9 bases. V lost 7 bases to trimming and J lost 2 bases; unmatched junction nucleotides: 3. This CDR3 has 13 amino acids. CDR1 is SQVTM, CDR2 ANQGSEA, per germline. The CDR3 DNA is TGCAGCGCCACAGGGGGCGCCTACAATGAGCAGTTCTTC. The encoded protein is CSATGGAYNEQFF.

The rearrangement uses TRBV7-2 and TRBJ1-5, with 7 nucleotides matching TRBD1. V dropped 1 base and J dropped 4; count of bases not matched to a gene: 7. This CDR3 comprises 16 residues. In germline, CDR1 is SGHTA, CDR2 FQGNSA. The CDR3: CASSLVTGTENQPQHF. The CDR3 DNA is TGTGCCAGCAGCTTAGTGACGGGGACAGAGAATCAGCCCCAGCATTTT.

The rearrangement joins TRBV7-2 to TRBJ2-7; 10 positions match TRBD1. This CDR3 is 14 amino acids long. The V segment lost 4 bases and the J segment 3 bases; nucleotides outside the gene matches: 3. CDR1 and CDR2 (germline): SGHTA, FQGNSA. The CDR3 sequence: CASSSGQGNYEQYF. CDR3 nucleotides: TGTGCCAGCAGCTCGGGACAGGGGAACTACGAGCAGTACTTC.